A selection of T cell receptor beta chains follows, all from one sample in a study of response to subunit inactivated influenza vaccine. TCRdb called the RT-PCR reads again in MiXCR, with one record for every CDR3 protein. The top ten hold about 9.4% of the sample, which has over 800,000 distinct CDR3 sequences, approximately 21% seen once. The input for sequencing was PBMCs from blood, taken roughly 5 days after vaccination. The receptors come from a man in his fifties who received an inactivated influenza vaccine. CDR3s leave out the opening cysteine and the closing phenylalanine or tryptophan. D genes are given only for firm matches.

v_call | d_call | cdr3_aa
TRBV12-3/TRBV12-4 | TRBD1 | ASSTRQGAFGYT
TRBV7-2 | . | ASSLGRARTDTQY
TRBV14 | . | ASSQNQVNSPLH
TRBV2 | . | ASRGAEDTQY
TRBV28 | . | ASIGAFDTEAF
TRBV9 | . | ASSEDGTNEKLF
TRBV12-3/TRBV12-4 | . | ASSFVTGNEKLF
TRBV9 | TRBD1 | ASRAYRGRTDTQY
TRBV12-3/TRBV12-4 | TRBD1 | ASSRLLGDRSNLPQH
TRBV7-2 | . | ASSLGMGPSGYT
TRBV5-6 | TRBD1 | ASSLESAGGAYSGANVLT
TRBV4-1 | . | ASSQDQGVYDEQF
TRBV28 | . | ASSGPGLHSYEQY
TRBV6-1 | . | ASSILGQGLEQF
TRBV12-3/TRBV12-4 | TRBD2 | ASMAAAGDYNEQF
TRBV7-6 | . | ASSLGAFPNYNEQF
TRBV6-5 | TRBD2 | ASSYSSGLGGGTDTQY
TRBV9 | . | ASSVVLGGNEQF
TRBV4-3 | . | ASSQGPSVTDTQY
TRBV24-1 | . | ATSDPVKANYGYT
TRBV7-8 | TRBD2 | ASSKLNLGTSGKETQY
TRBV7-9 | . | ASSFSAGEQF
TRBV12-3/TRBV12-4 | TRBD2 | ASSLAGAGGPGDTQY
TRBV4-1 | . | ASSPTRGRGSNQPQH
TRBV12-3/TRBV12-4 | TRBD1 | ASSRDRADQPQH
TRBV29-1 | . | SVTFQETQY
TRBV6-2/TRBV6-3 | . | ASSLNRGYT
TRBV29-1 | TRBD2 | SPGAGGPKNIQY
TRBV11-1 | . | ASSPYRVLLDFKSSYEQY
TRBV27 | TRBD2 | ASSRGTSGRGYEQY
TRBV5-6 | . | ASSYGAGQETQY
TRBV12-3/TRBV12-4 | . | ASSEAGFNQPQH
TRBV5-5 | . | ASSFNHFLGAPTEAF
TRBV5-1 | . | ASSLALGTDTQY
TRBV7-8 | . | ASSSPTGYPGANVLT
TRBV12-3/TRBV12-4 | . | ASSLGTSTDTQY
TRBV9 | TRBD2 | ASSPRSGRSTGELF
TRBV20-1 | . | SASGGSYNEQF
TRBV6-2/TRBV6-3 | TRBD1 | ASRTGDEQY
TRBV20-1 | TRBD1 | SAREGGGGQPQH
TRBV11-2 | TRBD2 | ASSLDYFTSDYYTYNEQF
TRBV25-1 | . | ASSPGFGNGYT
TRBV20-1 | . | SARDPRRDLGIQPQH
TRBV12-3/TRBV12-4 | . | ASRLGYNSPLH
TRBV20-1 | TRBD2 | SATAGGPNEQF
TRBV29-1 | . | SVGSTNTGELF
TRBV7-2 | . | ASSLGGGRTNEKLF
TRBV10-3 | TRBD2 | AISTRGDGGVTDTQY
TRBV20-1 | TRBD1 | SARDYRGARDYGYT
TRBV29-1 | TRBD1 | SVATGMGGYT
TRBV2 | . | ASGTIEPQH
TRBV20-1 | TRBD2 | SARDLPLAGHTDTQY
TRBV7-3 | TRBD2 | ASSPRTSSTYNEQF
TRBV5-1 | . | ASSLEVSVGDTQY
TRBV6-5 | . | ASSSGESYT
TRBV29-1 | . | SVGGQLRSSYEQY
TRBV5-1 | . | ASSSEGTEAF
TRBV5-6 | . | ASSSEYGERELF
TRBV29-1 | TRBD1 | SVNTGGYNEQF
TRBV6-5 | TRBD2 | ASSYSLSGAEV